This paragraph covers one TCR beta chain sequence. The antigen is unknown. Germline-derived CDR1 and CDR2 are SGDLS and YYNGEE. This CDR3 comprises 14 residues. Trimming removed 2 bases at V and 6 bases at J, with 12 bases between. The source of the sample is a study of cytomegalovirus exposure and HLA in healthy donors. PCR primers comprised 60 Vbeta and 13 Jbeta primers. TCRdb keeps only in-frame clones here, not all; method: immunoSEQ multiplex PCR. The sample is made up of 150,000 to 200,000 clones, and the top ten hold roughly 2% of it. Despite likely unrecorded immune exposures, the donors were nominally healthy at the time of sampling. Points from the study as a whole: Sequencing depth roughly uniform across donors was assumed in presence/absence analyses. Researchers counted around 160 TCR beta chains as cytomegalovirus-associated.

The chain couples TRBV9 to TRBJ2-4; D is unclear. Sequencing was carried out using PBMCs. The clonotype was recovered from a man aged 25-45 years in good health and CMV-seronegative. CDR3 nucleotide sequence: TGTGCCAGCAGCGTTGACTTACAACGAAACATTCAGTACTTC. Translating it yields CASSVDLQRNIQYF.